The clone carrying this TCR beta chain has only one observation. Antigen: not known. These data originate in a study of post-analysis software for immune sequencing data. Study details: Recorded disease courses covered relapsing-remitting, secondary progressive and progressive-relapsing multiple sclerosis. Some patients had no subtype annotation. Study-level results: Four to six TRBV segments appeared more often in patients than in controls, and TRBV5-6, TRBV5-1 and TRBV20-1 were among these. Same-batch preparations were strongly co-clustered by F measure.

CDR3 length: 14 amino acids. Germline CDR1 is ENHRY and CDR2 is SYGVKD. V lost 6 bases, J lost 1 base, and 13 bases lay in between. Unique molecular identifiers tagged the TCR beta cDNA libraries. TCRdb reprocessed the PCR reads with MiXCR, giving one entry per CDR3 protein. There are around 400,000 distinct CDR3 sequences in the sample; 35% to 45% occur only once, and about 8% lies in the top ten. This sequence originates from a girl aged 2 to 10 with multiple sclerosis. Specimen: blood. The V and J genes are TRBV10-3 and TRBJ2-7, with a weak D call TRBD2 (6 bases). The CDR3 sequence is CAISMTGESYEQYF. Here the CDR3 DNA reads TGTGCCATCAGCATGACGGGGGAGTCCTACGAGCAGTACTTC.